The sequence of this T cell receptor beta chain was determined in a study of PD-1 blockade in classical Hodgkin lymphoma. The repertoire was sequenced with immunoSEQ multiplex PCR; TCRdb's copy has only in-frame clones and lacks some. The table shows tens of thousands of clones, with about nine tenths occurring only once. Stated time point: cycle 4 day 1 (C4D1), after about 6 weeks of nivolumab. Every patient relapsed after autologous stem cell transplantation, and brentuximab vedotin exposure varied. Of note for this clone: The antigen remains undetermined.

This CDR3 region has 14 residues. Deletions cut 10 bases from V and 4 bases from J, with 17 bases between. The V gene's germline CDR1 is MNHEY and CDR2 SVGAGI. Study-wide results and caveats: According to reports, newly diagnosed patients had lower baseline TCR diversity than healthy donors, and relapsed/refractory patients had lower baseline TCR diversity still. Complete responders' diversity at baseline resembled that of newly diagnosed patients.

The TCR sequence derives from a human donor with classical Hodgkin lymphoma. The sequences come from peripheral blood mononuclear cells (PBMCs), collected before the fourth cycle of nivolumab. The chain combines TRBV6-5 with TRBJ1-3, with no clear D. The DNA for the CDR3 is TGTGCCACCTCCGAACGGGTTTCGGGAAACACCATATATTTT. Translating gives CATSERVSGNTIYF.